Each of the 8 T cell receptor beta chains below was sequenced from the same sample in a study of cytomegalovirus exposure and HLA in healthy donors. With 60 Vbeta and 13 Jbeta primers, the PCR was carried out. Here immunoSEQ multiplex PCR was the method, and the copy in TCRdb shows in-frame clones only, minus some. The sample consists of 110,000 to 150,000 clones, approximately 79% of them appearing once. Sequences were obtained from PBMCs. These receptors originate from a female donor in good health and CMV-seronegative.

The CDR3 is CASQQINTGELFF. The CDR3 DNA sequence: TGTGCCAGCCAACAAATAAACACCGGGGAGCTGTTTTTT. The genes are TRBV6-6 and TRBJ2-2, with no clear D. The CDR3 contains 13 residues. Trimming cost V 8 bases and J 2 bases, with 9 bases left between them. Germline-derived CDR1 and CDR2 are MNHNY and SVGAGI (reference sequence).

The chain uses TRBV10-2 and TRBJ1-2; 8 nucleotides match TRBD1. The CDR3 covers 14 residues. The germline V gene has CDR1 WSHSY and CDR2 SAAADI. V gave up 0 bases and J gave up 8 bases; unmatched junction bases: 5. The CDR3 protein is CASSESRAGGGYTF. As DNA, the CDR3 is TGCGCCAGCAGTGAGTCGAGGGCAGGGGGCGGCTACACCTTC.

The chain joins TRBV4-1 to TRBJ2-7; 8 positions match TRBD1. CDR3 length equals 15 residues. Trimming at V came to 1 base and at J to 3 bases, leaving 5 bases not matched to a gene. Germline CDR1 reads MGHRA; CDR2 reads YSYEKL. The CDR3 sequence: CASSQGGQDIYEQYF. For the CDR3, the DNA is TGCGCCAGCAGCCAAGGGGGACAGGACATCTACGAGCAGTACTTC.

The J gene is TRBJ2-1, the V gene TRBV5-1; D is uncertain. Trimming stripped 5 bases from V and 5 bases from J, with 14 bases between. CDR3 length: 14 residues. Looked up from germline, CDR1 is SGHRS and CDR2 is YFSETQ. CDR3 in amino acids: CASSFELSNNEQFF. CDR3 bases: TGCGCCAGCAGTTTTGAGCTGTCAAACAATGAGCAGTTCTTC. Variable domain in full (rest from reference TRBV5-1 and TRBJ2-1): KAGVTQTPRYLIKTRGQQVTLSCSPISGHRSVSWYQQTPGQGLQFLFEYFSETQRNKGNFPGRFSGRQFSNSRSEMNVSTLELGDSALYLCASSFELSNNEQFFGPGTRLTVL.

This clone showed up just once. The chain carries TRBV25-1 and TRBJ2-3; the D is unclear. Germline-derived CDR1 and CDR2 are MGHDK and SYGVNS. V lost 1 base, J lost 8 bases, and 13 bases lay in between. This CDR3 region has 14 residues. CDR3: CASSELSGDLTQYF. The CDR3 DNA is TGTGCCAGCAGTGAATTGTCCGGAGATCTTACGCAGTATTTT.

The chain links TRBV2 to TRBJ1-6; 7 bases are shared with TRBD1. The V and J ends lost 7 bases and 14 bases, in that order; junction bases with no gene match: 14. CDR3 size: 14 residues. Germline lookup yields CDR1 SNHLY and CDR2 FYNNEI. CDR3 nucleotides: TGTGCCAGCACCCAGGGGGTAGCCCAGCAATCCCTCCACTTT. Translated: CASTQGVAQQSLHF.

This clone was seen just once. This chain connects TRBV2 to TRBJ1-3; 10 nucleotides line up with TRBD1. The CDR3 consists of 13 residues. V trimming: 8 bases; J trimming: 5 bases; junction bases outside the gene matches: 3. The germline CDR1 and CDR2 sequences are SNHLY and FYNNEI. In DNA, the CDR3 is TGTGCCAGCGACAGGGGGCAGAGAAACACCATATATTTT. Protein sequence: CASDRGQRNTIYF.

The chain carries TRBV6-5 and TRBJ1-2, with 7 bases aligning to TRBD1. The CDR3 has 13 residues. The trim removed 6 bases at V and 3 bases at J, leaving 4 bases unmatched. Germline V gives CDR1 MNHEY, CDR2 SVGAGI. The CDR3 DNA follows: TGTGCCAGCAGCGACAGGGTTGACTATGGCTACACCTTC. It yields the protein CASSDRVDYGYTF.